The 8 T cell receptor beta chains presented below share a single source sample, sequenced in a study of blood T cell repertoires in COVID-19. Clones were read by immunoSEQ multiplex PCR, and TCRdb kept only the in-frame ones, dropping some. Of more than 400,000 clones listed, roughly 90% are singletons. The sample taken for sequencing was PBMCs or T cells enriched from blood (not recorded which). These receptors came from a woman younger than 30 who had recovered from COVID-19.

The chain has TRBV21-1 and TRBJ1-5; no DNA check was done on the table's D call, TRBD1. TRBV21-1 is a recognized pseudogene. CDR3 length: 14 amino acids. The CDR3 is CASSKGTGSEPQHF. CDR3 bases: TGTGCCAGCAGCAAGGGGACAGGGTCTGAGCCCCAGCATTTT.

There are a few counts of this clone. V is TRBV4-2 and J is TRBJ1-4, with no clear D. This CDR3 region has 16 residues. Germline lookup yields CDR1 LGHNA and CDR2 YNFKEQ. Trimming took 2 bases from V and 4 from J, leaving 14 bases between them. The CDR3 spells CASSQRYGQFNEKLFF. CDR3 sequence (DNA): TGTGCCAGCAGCCAAAGATATGGGCAGTTTAATGAAAAACTGTTTTTT.

This clone was counted a few times. The chain joins TRBV2 to TRBJ1-4, with a weak D call TRBD1 (6 bases). From germline, CDR1 is SNHLY and CDR2 FYNNEI. V was trimmed by 6 bases and J by 4 bases, leaving 9 bases between them. The CDR3 is 13 amino acids. CDR3 DNA: TGTGCCAGCAGAGGACAGAGTAATGAAAAACTGTTTTTT. Its protein is CASRGQSNEKLFF.

The chain recombines TRBV2 with TRBJ1-2, with 11 bases that match TRBD1. This CDR3 region has 15 residues. V gave up 8 bases and J gave up 5 bases; unmatched junction bases: 10. Germline V gene data show CDR1 as SNHLY and CDR2 as FYNNEI. As DNA, the CDR3 is TGTGCCAGCCGGGACAGGGGGAAATTAAGTTATGGCTACACCTTC. It codes for CASRDRGKLSYGYTF.

This chain joins TRBV5-1 and TRBJ2-1; 12 nucleotides align to TRBD2. The junction had 14 bases not matched to a gene; V was cut back by 5 bases and J by 8 bases. CDR1 and CDR2 from the germline V gene are SGHRS and YFSETQ. This CDR3 has 17 residues. The CDR3 loop reads CASRRERTSGTAHEQFF. DNA for the CDR3: TGCGCCAGCAGACGAGAACGGACTAGCGGGACGGCCCATGAGCAGTTCTTC. Complete variable domain (other parts from reference TRBV5-1 and TRBJ2-1): KAGVTQTPRYLIKTRGQQVTLSCSPISGHRSVSWYQQTPGQGLQFLFEYFSETQRNKGNFPGRFSGRQFSNSRSEMNVSTLELGDSALYLCASRRERTSGTAHEQFFGPGTRLTVL.

This chain links TRBV7-2 with TRBJ1-1; D not certain. This CDR3 contains 13 residues. Trimming pared 5 bases from V and 7 bases from J, leaving 14 bases between. Germline loops: CDR1 SGHTA, CDR2 FQGNSA. As DNA, the CDR3 is TGTGCCAGCAGCCGCGTGGAGGTGAGTGAAGCTTTCTTT. This translates into CASSRVEVSEAFF.

This clone appeared a few times. The J gene is TRBJ1-6, the V gene TRBV2; possibly TRBD1 for D (5 bases). This CDR3 region has 15 residues. V lost 6 bases to trimming and J lost 0 bases, with 9 bases between them. CDR1 is SNHLY and CDR2 is FYNNEI in the germline V gene. This chain's CDR3 is CASRQAASYNSPLHF. For the CDR3, the DNA is TGTGCCAGCAGACAGGCGGCCTCCTATAATTCACCCCTCCACTTT.

As to this clone: The sample has other DNA sequences that encode this CDR3 too. This chain joins TRBV18 and TRBJ2-7, with D tentatively TRBD1 (6 bases). Germline V gives CDR1 KGHSH, CDR2 LQKENI. Trimming cost V 3 bases and J 1 base, with 7 bases left between them. This CDR3 has 13 amino acids. The CDR3 loop reads CASSPGQSYEQYF. In nucleotides, the CDR3 is TGTGCCAGCTCACCTGGACAGTCCTACGAGCAGTACTTC.